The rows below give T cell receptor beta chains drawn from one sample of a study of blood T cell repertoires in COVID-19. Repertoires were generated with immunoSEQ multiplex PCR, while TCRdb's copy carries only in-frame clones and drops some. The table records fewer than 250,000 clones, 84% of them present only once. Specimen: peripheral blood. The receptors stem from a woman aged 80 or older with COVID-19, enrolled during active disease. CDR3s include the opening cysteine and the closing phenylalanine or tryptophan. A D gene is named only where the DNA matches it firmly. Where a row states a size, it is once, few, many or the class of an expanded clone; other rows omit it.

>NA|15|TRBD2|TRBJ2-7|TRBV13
TGTGCCAGCAGCTTAGGAGGCGGGGAGGGCTACGAGCAGTACTTC
CASSLGGGEGYEQYF
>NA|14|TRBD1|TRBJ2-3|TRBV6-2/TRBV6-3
TGTGCCAGCAGCAGGGACAGCAAGACAGATACGCAGTATTTT
CASSRDSKTDTQYF
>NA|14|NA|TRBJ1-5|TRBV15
TGTGCCACCAGCAGAGAACAGGGTAATCGGCCCCAGCATTTT
CATSREQGNRPQHF
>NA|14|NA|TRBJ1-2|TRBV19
TGTGCCAGCGGGTTCCTCGGGGGTAGCTATGGCTACACCTTC
CASGFLGGSYGYTF
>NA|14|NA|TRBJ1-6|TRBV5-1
TGCGCCAGCAGACCCTACCAGGTCTCTTCACCCCTCCACTTT
CASRPYQVSSPLHF
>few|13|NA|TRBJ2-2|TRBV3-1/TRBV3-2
TGTGCCAGCAGCCTACATGCGGGCGGGGAGCTGTTTTTT
CASSLHAGGELFF
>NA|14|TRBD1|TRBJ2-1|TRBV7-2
TGTGCCAGCAGCTTAGTTGGGACAGATAATGAGCAGTTCTTC
CASSLVGTDNEQFF
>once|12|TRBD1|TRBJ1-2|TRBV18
TGTGCCAGCTCCCCAGGACAGGGCGGGAAAACCTTC
CASSPGQGGKTF
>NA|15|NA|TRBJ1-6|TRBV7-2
TGTGCCAGCAGCTTAGCTCGTGCCCCGAGTCCACCCCTCCACTTT
CASSLARAPSPPLHF
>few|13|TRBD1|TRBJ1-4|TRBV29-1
TGCAGCGCCGGGGGACAGGGGGGTGAAAAACTGTTTTTT
CSAGGQGGEKLFF
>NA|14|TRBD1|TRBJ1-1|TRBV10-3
TGTGCCATCAGCGACAGGGTCATGAACACTGAAGCTTTCTTT
CAISDRVMNTEAFF
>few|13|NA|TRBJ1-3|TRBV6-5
TGTGCCAGCAAGAGGGTATCTGGAAACACCATATATTTT
CASKRVSGNTIYF
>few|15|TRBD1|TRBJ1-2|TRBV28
TGTGCCAGCAGCTCATCGACAGGGGGCAAAGATGGCTACACCTTC
CASSSSTGGKDGYTF
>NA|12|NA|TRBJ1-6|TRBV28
TGTGCCAGCAGTTTCCGGAATTCACCCCTCCACTTT
CASSFRNSPLHF
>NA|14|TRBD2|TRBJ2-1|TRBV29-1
TGCAGCGTCTCACTAGCGGGGGGGTACAATGAGCAGTTCTTC
CSVSLAGGYNEQFF
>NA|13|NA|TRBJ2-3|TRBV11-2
TGTGCCAGCGTTTTTACTAATACAGATACGCAGTATTTT
CASVFTNTDTQYF
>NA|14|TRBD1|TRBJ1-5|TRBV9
TGTGCCAGCAGCGTGACAGGGGGTAATCAGCCCCAGCATTTT
CASSVTGGNQPQHF
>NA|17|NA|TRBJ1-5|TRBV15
TGTGCCACCAGCAGAGCTTGGGGAGGAGGTGGGGATCAGCCCCAGCATTTT
CATSRAWGGGGDQPQHF
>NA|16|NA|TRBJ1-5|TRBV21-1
TGTGCCAGCAGCAGCCGGAGGGAGGCTAGCAATCAGCCCCAGCATTTT
CASSSRREASNQPQHF
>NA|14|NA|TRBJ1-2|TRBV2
TGTGCCAGCAGTGAAGGCGACGGGAGTTATGGCTACACCTTC
CASSEGDGSYGYTF
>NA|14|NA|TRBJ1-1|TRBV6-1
TGTGCCAGCAGTGAAGATGGCAGGGGAACTGAAGCTTTCTTT
CASSEDGRGTEAFF
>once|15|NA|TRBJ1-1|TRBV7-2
TGTGCCAGCAGCGTGACGGGGGGCTCCCCGGATGGAGCTTTCTTT
CASSVTGGSPDGAFF
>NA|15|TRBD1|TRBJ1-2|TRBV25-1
TGTGCCAGCAGTGATATCCGACAGGGTATTGAGGGCTACACCTTC
CASSDIRQGIEGYTF
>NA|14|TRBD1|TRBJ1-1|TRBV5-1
TGCGCCAGCAGCAACGGACAGGTGAACACTGAAGCTTTCTTT
CASSNGQVNTEAFF
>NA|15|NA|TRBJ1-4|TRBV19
TGTGCCAGTAGGGACAGACTTGCAACTAATGAAAAACTGTTTTTT
CASRDRLATNEKLFF
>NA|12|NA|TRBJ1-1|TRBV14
TGTGCCAGCAGCCCCCGGAACACTGAAGCTTTCTTT
CASSPRNTEAFF
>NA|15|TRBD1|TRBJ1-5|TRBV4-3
TGCGCCAGCAGCCAGACAGGGGGCAAAGGTCAGCCCCAGCATTTT
CASSQTGGKGQPQHF
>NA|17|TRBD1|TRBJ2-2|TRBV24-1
TGTGCCACCAGTGATCCCTCGGTGGGACAGGGCGCCGGGGAGCTGTTTTTT
CATSDPSVGQGAGELFF
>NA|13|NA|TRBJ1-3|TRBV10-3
TGTGCCATCAGTCAGGGCTCTGGAAACACCATATATTTT
CAISQGSGNTIYF
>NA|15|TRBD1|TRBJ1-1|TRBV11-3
TGTGCCAGCAGTCATCGGACAGGGGATGACACTGAAGCTTTCTTT
CASSHRTGDDTEAFF
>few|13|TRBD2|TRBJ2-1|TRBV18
TGTGCCGGGACTTGGACTAGCGGGCATGAGCAGTTCTTC
CAGTWTSGHEQFF
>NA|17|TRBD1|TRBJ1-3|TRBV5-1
TGCGCCAGCAGCTTGGCCACAGGGACAGGGCCTGGAAACACCATATATTTT
CASSLATGTGPGNTIYF
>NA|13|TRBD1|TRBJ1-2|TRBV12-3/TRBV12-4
TGTGCCAGCAGTAAGGGACAGTCCTATGGCTACACCTTC
CASSKGQSYGYTF
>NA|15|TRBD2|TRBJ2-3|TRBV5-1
TGCGCCAGCAGCTTGTCGGGGGGGGCCGGAGATACGCAGTATTTT
CASSLSGGAGDTQYF
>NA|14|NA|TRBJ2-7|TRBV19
TGTGCCAGCTCGGACAGCTCCCTCTCCTACGAGCAGTACTTC
CASSDSSLSYEQYF
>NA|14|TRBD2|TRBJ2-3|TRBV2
TGTGCCAGCAGTGATAGCGGGGGGAAGGATACGCAGTATTTT
CASSDSGGKDTQYF
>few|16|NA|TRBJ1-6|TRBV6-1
TGTGCCAGCAGTGAAACAATAAGCTCCTATAATTCACCCCTCCACTTT
CASSETISSYNSPLHF
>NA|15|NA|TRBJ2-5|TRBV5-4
TGTGCCAGCAGCTTGGATCCGGGTCGGTCAGAGACCCAGTACTTC
CASSLDPGRSETQYF
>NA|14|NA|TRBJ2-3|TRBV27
TGTGCCAGCAGTTTAGCGCATGGCACAGATACGCAGTATTTT
CASSLAHGTDTQYF